This T cell receptor beta chain was recorded in a study of post-analysis software for immune sequencing data. CDR3 length: 18 residues. V shed 5 bases, J shed 4 bases, and the junction held 18 bases outside the gene matches. Looked up from germline, CDR1 is SGHRS and CDR2 is YFSETQ. Study conclusions and caveats: Among several TRBV segments more frequent in patients than controls were TRBV5-6, TRBV5-1 and TRBV20-1. There was significantly lower normalized Chao1 diversity in multiple sclerosis patients than in controls.

Every TCR beta cDNA library bore unique molecular identifiers. Via MiXCR, TCRdb re-called the PCR reads, giving one row per CDR3 protein. The sample lists around 400,000 distinct CDR3 sequences, roughly 30% seen once, with around an eighth in the top ten. Points on this clonotype: Its antigen is undetermined.

This TCR was sampled from a girl under 18 with multiple sclerosis. What was sequenced was blood. The chain links TRBV5-1 to TRBJ2-1; 7 bases align to TRBD2. The CDR3 sequence is CASSFGGRAQQLYNEQFF. The CDR3 coding sequence is TGCGCCAGCAGTTTTGGAGGGAGGGCCCAGCAACTATACAATGAGCAGTTCTTC.